What follows are 25 T cell receptor beta chains derived from one specimen sequenced in a study of cytomegalovirus exposure and HLA in healthy donors. Use of 60 Vbeta and 13 Jbeta primers characterized the PCR. Assay used: immunoSEQ multiplex PCR; TCRdb lists only in-frame clones, some missing. The table shows approximately 70,000 clones, with roughly 80% occurring only once. Sequencing was carried out using PBMCs. The source is a woman aged 25 to 39 in good health and CMV-seronegative.

This chain uses TRBV5-1 with TRBJ2-1; TRBD2 agrees at 16 bases. Germline lookup yields CDR1 SGHRS and CDR2 YFSETQ. The trim removed 3 bases at V and 5 bases at J, leaving 2 bases unmatched. This CDR3 is built from 16 residues. DNA for the CDR3: TGCGCCAGCAGCTGGGGACTAGCGGGGGGGGACAATGAGCAGTTCTTC. Amino acids: CASSWGLAGGDNEQFF.

J is TRBJ1-5 and V is TRBV27; the D gene is possibly TRBD1 (5 bases). The CDR3 contains 15 residues. The V and J ends lost 0 bases and 6 bases respectively, with 12 bases between them. The germline gives CDR1 MNHEY, CDR2 SMNVEV (reference sequence). The chain's CDR3 is CASSLSAGMGQPQHF. The CDR3 region has the DNA TGTGCCAGCAGTTTATCGGCAGGGATGGGTCAGCCCCAGCATTTT.

The chain has TRBV19 and TRBJ2-7, with TRBD1 matching 10 bases. CDR3 length: 15 residues. From germline, CDR1 is LNHDA and CDR2 SQIVND (reference sequence). The V gene end was trimmed by 3 bases and the J gene end by 3 bases; junction bases not matched to a gene: 5. CDR3 loop: CASSMGTGVNYEQYF. DNA of the CDR3: TGTGCCAGTAGTATGGGGACAGGGGTAAACTACGAGCAGTACTTC.

This chain connects TRBV30 to TRBJ1-1; 9 nucleotides agree with TRBD1. CDR1 is GTSNPN and CDR2 is SVGIG in the germline V gene (reference sequence). The CDR3 is 14 amino acids. The V and J ends lost 3 bases and 5 bases, in that order; junction bases with no gene match: 7. Here the CDR3 reads CAWSPGQGNTEAFF. DNA of the CDR3: TGTGCCTGGAGCCCTGGACAGGGGAATACTGAAGCTTTCTTT.

The chain uses TRBV6-5 and TRBJ1-2; TRBD1 matches 12 bases. This CDR3 has 16 amino acids. Germline V gene lookup returns CDR1 MNHEY and CDR2 SVGAGI. J was trimmed by 4 bases and V by 2 bases; bases with no gene match: 5. The CDR3 here is CASSYGTGGLAYGYTF. For the CDR3, the DNA is TGTGCCAGCAGTTACGGGACAGGGGGCTTAGCCTATGGCTACACCTTC.

The rearrangement links TRBV6-1 to TRBJ1-3; TRBD1 is a possible D gene (5 bases). CDR3 length: 13 amino acids. CDR1 and CDR2 from the germline V gene are MNHNS and SASEGT. The germline V and J ends were trimmed by 5 bases and 6 bases, with 11 bases remaining between them. The CDR3 DNA sequence: TGTGCCAGCAGTCTGATAGGGGTAAACACCATATATTTT. This translates into CASSLIGVNTIYF.

The chain employs TRBV5-1 and TRBJ2-7; 13 bases agree with TRBD2. The J segment lost 3 bases and the V segment lost 4 bases, leaving 4 bases of the junction unmatched. The CDR3 is made up of 15 amino acids. Per the germline V gene, CDR1 is SGHRS and CDR2 is YFSETQ. CDR3 DNA sequence: TGCGCCAGCAGCCCTAGGACTAGCGGGGGCTACGAGCAGTACTTC. Protein product: CASSPRTSGGYEQYF.

The chain is built from TRBV4-3 and TRBJ1-6, with D possibly being TRBD1 (5 bases). Trimming removed 3 bases at V and 7 bases at J, with 19 bases between. The CDR3 runs 17 residues. Per the germline V gene, CDR1 is LGHNA and CDR2 is YSLEER. The CDR3 sequence: CASSQTSGGAGNSPLHF. The CDR3 region has the DNA TGCGCCAGCAGCCAGACATCTGGGGGAGCGGGGAATTCACCCCTCCACTTT.

The V gene is TRBV27, the J gene TRBJ1-1; no clear D gene. V was pared by 2 bases and J by 2 bases, with 12 bases between. This CDR3 spans 15 amino acids. Germline CDR1 and CDR2: MNHEY and SMNVEV (reference sequence). The CDR3 protein is CASSLRWLFNTEAFF. CDR3 DNA sequence: TGTGCCAGCAGTTTACGATGGCTTTTTAACACTGAAGCTTTCTTT.

The V call is TRBV19, the J call TRBJ1-1, with a tentative D call TRBD1 (6 bases). CDR3 length: 17 residues. V was shortened by 0 bases and J by 1 base, with 15 bases between the two germline ends. CDR1 is LNHDA, CDR2 SQIVND, per germline (reference sequence). The CDR3 sequence: CASSIDWGGAPNTEAFF. CDR3 DNA: TGTGCCAGTAGTATAGATTGGGGGGGGGCCCCGAACACTGAAGCTTTCTTT. Full variable domain (outside the CDR3, taken from reference TRBV19 and TRBJ1-1): DGGITQSPKYLFRKEGQNVTLSCEQNLNHDAMYWYRQDPGQGLRLIYYSQIVNDFQKGDIAEGYSVSREKKESFPLTVTSAQKNPTAFYLCASSIDWGGAPNTEAFFGQGTRLTVV.

V gene TRBV5-1 combines with J gene TRBJ2-6, with 7 bases that match TRBD1. V shed 7 bases, J shed 0 bases, and the junction held 10 bases outside the gene matches. The germline CDR1 and CDR2 sequences are SGHRS and YFSETQ. The CDR3 is made up of 17 amino acids. CDR3 amino acids: CASAEAAGGSGANVLTF. In DNA form, the CDR3 reads TGCGCCAGCGCCGAGGCGGCAGGGGGCTCTGGGGCCAACGTCCTGACTTTC. Looking up the rest from reference TRBV5-1 and TRBJ2-6 gives the full variable domain: KAGVTQTPRYLIKTRGQQVTLSCSPISGHRSVSWYQQTPGQGLQFLFEYFSETQRNKGNFPGRFSGRQFSNSRSEMNVSTLELGDSALYLCASAEAAGGSGANVLTFGAGSRLTVL.

The chain uses TRBV9 and TRBJ2-7; possibly TRBD2 for D (6 bases). Per germline, CDR1 SGDLS and CDR2 YYNGEE. The V and J ends lost 3 bases and 2 bases respectively, with 12 bases between them. The CDR3 sequence is 14 residues long. CDR3 amino acids: CASSEGLLPYEQYF. CDR3 nucleotide sequence: TGTGCCAGCAGCGAGGGACTGCTCCCCTACGAGCAGTACTTC.

The chain recombines TRBV18 with TRBJ2-7; D might be TRBD1 (5 bases). The CDR3 length is 14 residues. Germline V gene data show CDR1 as KGHSH and CDR2 as LQKENI. Trimming cost V 3 bases and J 7 bases, with 16 bases left between them. The CDR3 is CASSPTTVPGEQYF. Here the CDR3 DNA reads TGTGCCAGCTCACCCACGACAGTTCCGGGTGAGCAGTACTTC.

The CDR3 DNA sequence: TGTGCCAGCAGCTTAGTCGGGGGGGTTGATGGCGAGACCCAGTACTTC. It translates to CASSLVGGVDGETQYF. V gene TRBV11-2 combines with J gene TRBJ2-5, with TRBD2 matching over 8 bases. This CDR3 is 16 amino acids long. From germline, CDR1 is SGHAT and CDR2 FQNNGV. V shed 1 base and J 5 bases; nucleotides not matched to a gene: 9. Complete variable domain (other parts from reference TRBV11-2 and TRBJ2-5): EAGVAQSPRYKIIEKRQSVAFWCNPISGHATLYWYQQILGQGPKLLIQFQNNGVVDDSQLPKDRFSAERLKGVDSTLKIQPAKLEDSAVYLCASSLVGGVDGETQYFGPGTRLLVL.

This sequence joins TRBV25-1 and TRBJ1-2; TRBD1 matches 7 bases. The CDR3 has 15 amino acids. Germline V CDR1 and CDR2: MGHDK, SYGVNS. V lost 2 bases, J lost 2 bases, and 5 bases stayed unmatched. The DNA of the CDR3 is TGTGCCAGCAGTGAACACCTGACAGGGAACTATGGCTACACCTTC. Amino acid sequence: CASSEHLTGNYGYTF.

The chain is built from TRBV15 and TRBJ1-2; possible D gene TRBD1, 6 bases. The CDR3 totals 14 residues. V was clipped by 5 bases and J by 4 bases, with 14 bases between them. The V gene's germline CDR1 is LNHNV and CDR2 YYDKDF (reference sequence). The CDR3 region is CATSPHGTSYGYTF. CDR3 nucleotide sequence: TGTGCCACCAGCCCCCACGGGACAAGCTATGGCTACACCTTC. Full variable domain (rest looked up from reference TRBV15 and TRBJ1-2): DAMVIQNPRYQVTQFGKPVTLSCSQTLNHNVMYWYQQKSSQAPKLLFHYYDKDFNNEADTPDNFQSRRPNTSFCFLDIRSPGLGDTAMYLCATSPHGTSYGYTFGSGTRLTVV.

This chain joins TRBV6-5 and TRBJ1-2; D remains ambiguous. The V end was cut by 6 bases, the J end by 3 bases, with 17 bases between. The length of the CDR3 is 15 residues. Germline V gives CDR1 MNHEY, CDR2 SVGAGI. CDR3 coding DNA: TGTGCCAGCAGGCTTTTATGGGGAGGTGACTATGGCTACACCTTC. Its protein product is CASRLLWGGDYGYTF.

CDR3 amino acids: CASSPRRGNTDTQYF. For the CDR3, the DNA is TGTGCCAGCAGCCCAAGGAGGGGTAACACAGATACGCAGTATTTT. The chain is built from TRBV11-2 and TRBJ2-3, with D tentatively TRBD2 (6 bases). The CDR3 consists of 15 residues. The germline CDR1 and CDR2 sequences are SGHAT and FQNNGV. With 5 bases removed from V and 2 bases from J, the gap between germline ends came to 14 bases.

A few counts support this clone. The V call is TRBV25-1, the J call TRBJ1-1; TRBD1 agrees at 7 bases. The V and J ends lost 4 bases and 1 base, in that order; junction bases with no gene match: 6. This CDR3 comprises 15 residues. Germline-derived CDR1 and CDR2 are MGHDK and SYGVNS. The CDR3 sequence is CASSGVGGPNTEAFF. For the CDR3, the DNA is TGTGCCAGCAGTGGGGTAGGGGGCCCGAACACTGAAGCTTTCTTT.

The V call is TRBV6-1, the J call TRBJ2-7; 7 bases match TRBD1. V gave up 3 bases and J gave up 3 bases; unmatched junction bases: 8. CDR3 size: 15 residues. CDR1 and CDR2 (germline): MNHNS, SASEGT. The CDR3 reads CASSDQAGGVYEQYF. DNA for the CDR3: TGTGCCAGCAGTGATCAGGCAGGGGGTGTCTACGAGCAGTACTTC.

The CDR3 protein is CASSQEGSSGFYNEQFF. In DNA form, the CDR3 reads TGTGCCAGCAGCCAAGAGGGAAGTAGCGGCTTCTACAATGAGCAGTTCTTC. J is TRBJ2-1 and V is TRBV4-2; perhaps TRBD2 as D (6 bases). Deletions cut 0 bases from V and 3 bases from J, with 15 bases between. From germline, CDR1 is LGHNA and CDR2 YNFKEQ. The CDR3 totals 17 residues.

The chain is built from TRBV27 and TRBJ1-2; 8 bases match TRBD1. Germline V lookup: CDR1 MNHEY, CDR2 SMNVEV (reference sequence). This CDR3 comprises 15 residues. Trimming removed 5 bases from V and 2 bases from J; junction bases left unmatched: 7. The CDR3 nucleotides are TGTGCCAGCAGTCCCAGGGGGCTCCCAAACTATGGCTACACCTTC. It encodes CASSPRGLPNYGYTF.

The CDR3 region is CASSQDVPQRGIYEQYF. The CDR3 DNA sequence: TGCGCCAGCAGCCAAGATGTGCCCCAGCGGGGGATCTACGAGCAGTACTTC. The chain is built from TRBV4-3 and TRBJ2-7, with TRBD2 matching 8 bases. In germline, CDR1 is LGHNA, CDR2 YSLEER. V shed 0 bases, J shed 3 bases, and the junction held 10 bases outside the gene matches. CDR3 length equals 17 residues.

The V gene is TRBV19, the J gene TRBJ1-1, with D tentatively TRBD1 (6 bases). The V end lost 3 bases, the J end lost 2 bases, and 10 bases lay between the germline ends. This CDR3 spans 14 amino acids. CDR1 LNHDA and CDR2 SQIVND come from the germline V gene (reference sequence). The CDR3 spells CASSIPGVNTEAFF. CDR3 sequence (DNA): TGTGCCAGTAGTATTCCAGGGGTTAACACTGAAGCTTTCTTT. The full variable domain, completed using reference TRBV19 and TRBJ1-1, is DGGITQSPKYLFRKEGQNVTLSCEQNLNHDAMYWYRQDPGQGLRLIYYSQIVNDFQKGDIAEGYSVSREKKESFPLTVTSAQKNPTAFYLCASSIPGVNTEAFFGQGTRLTVV.

The J gene is TRBJ2-7, the V gene TRBV11-2; 8 bases agree with TRBD1. Germline values: CDR1 SGHAT, CDR2 FQNNGV. The CDR3 length is 12 residues. Losses at the gene ends were 5 bases for V and 9 bases for J; bases not matched to a gene: 6. The CDR3 loop reads CASSPDRGGQYF. For the CDR3, the DNA is TGTGCCAGCAGCCCTGACAGGGGTGGGCAGTACTTC.